These T cell receptor beta chains were read from a single sample in a study of T cell responses to AZD1222 COVID-19 vaccine. Some clones are missing from TCRdb's copy, which holds only in-frame ones; the method was immunoSEQ multiplex PCR. The data show about 100,000 clones, with more than 70% seen just once and under 1.5% held by the top ten. Material: peripheral blood, obtained on day 0 of AZD1222 vaccination. The receptors derive from an adult in good health. Both conserved end residues are part of each CDR3. Fields, in order: clone size, J gene, V gene, D gene, CDR3 protein, CDR3 DNA. D genes are given only for firm matches. Clone sizes are given selectively: once, few, many, or a class where the clone is expanded.

>NA|TRBJ2-2|TRBV19|NA
CASSIGGAGELFF
TGTGCCAGTAGTATTGGAGGTGCCGGGGAGCTGTTTTTT
>once|TRBJ1-6|TRBV5-1|NA
CASSLDRGNSPLHF
TGCGCCAGCAGCTTGGATAGGGGTAATTCACCCCTCCACTTT
>NA|TRBJ1-1|TRBV12-3/TRBV12-4|NA
CASRGRNAEAFF
TGTGCCAGCAGGGGTAGGAACGCTGAAGCTTTCTTT
>NA|TRBJ1-3|TRBV5-1|NA
CASSLEPVNSGNTIYF
TGCGCCAGCAGCTTGGAGCCCGTTAACTCTGGAAACACCATATATTTT
>NA|TRBJ1-1|TRBV15|NA
CATRATEAFF
TGTGCCACCCGGGCCACTGAAGCTTTCTTT
>NA|TRBJ2-7|TRBV9|NA
CASSVGVTGPYEQYF
TGTGCCAGCAGCGTAGGCGTAACCGGACCCTACGAGCAGTACTTC
>NA|TRBJ2-3|TRBV11-3|TRBD1
CASSQRQGAQYF
TGTGCCAGCAGCCAGAGACAGGGCGCGCAGTATTTT
>NA|TRBJ1-5|TRBV19|NA
CASSITRVLKQPQHF
TGTGCCAGTAGCATAACAAGGGTTTTAAAACAGCCCCAGCATTTT
>NA|TRBJ2-1|TRBV29-1|TRBD2
CSVGPSGSSYNEQFF
TGCAGCGTTGGACCTAGCGGAAGCTCCTACAATGAGCAGTTCTTC
>NA|TRBJ2-1|TRBV27|NA
CASAPTSPYNEQFF
TGTGCCAGCGCCCCGACATCGCCCTACAATGAGCAGTTCTTC
>NA|TRBJ2-2|TRBV7-6|TRBD1
CASSRSGTGGGELFF
TGTGCCAGCAGCCGTTCCGGGACAGGGGGTGGGGAGCTGTTTTTT
>NA|TRBJ2-1|TRBV7-3|TRBD2
CASSPGVAGANEQFF
TGTGCCAGCAGCCCCGGGGTAGCGGGAGCCAATGAGCAGTTCTTC
>NA|TRBJ2-7|TRBV5-6|TRBD1
CASSPGQGAATYYEQYF
TGTGCCAGCAGCCCCGGACAGGGGGCAGCGACGTACTACGAGCAGTACTTC
>NA|TRBJ2-7|TRBV7-9|TRBD2
CASSSTASGTAYEQYF
TGTGCCAGCAGCTCCACAGCTAGCGGGACGGCCTACGAGCAGTACTTC
>once|TRBJ2-3|TRBV29-1|TRBD2
CSVAISGLAGDTQYF
TGCAGCGTTGCCATATCCGGACTAGCGGGAGATACGCAGTATTTT
>NA|TRBJ1-2|TRBV7-9|TRBD1
CASSLAPGQGSGYTF
TGTGCCAGCAGCTTAGCACCTGGACAGGGAAGTGGCTACACCTTC
>NA|TRBJ1-2|TRBV3-1/TRBV3-2|TRBD1
CASSQTGGTGTVGYTF
TGTGCCAGCAGCCAAACCGGAGGGACAGGGACGGTTGGCTACACCTTC
>NA|TRBJ2-1|TRBV19|NA
CASSTPGNEQFF
TGTGCCAGTAGTACCCCAGGAAATGAGCAGTTCTTC
>NA|TRBJ2-3|TRBV18|TRBD1
CASSATGGTRTDTQYF
TGTGCCAGCTCGGCAACAGGGGGCACAAGAACAGATACGCAGTATTTT
>NA|TRBJ2-7|TRBV27|NA
CASSLDGGREQYF
TGTGCCAGCAGTTTAGATGGGGGGCGAGAGCAGTACTTC
>NA|TRBJ1-2|TRBV5-1|NA
CASSTGRNLGYTF
TGCGCCAGCAGCACGGGGCGGAATTTGGGCTACACCTTC
>NA|TRBJ1-1|TRBV7-7|NA
CASDWCSPAEAFF
TGTGCCAGCGATTGGTGCAGCCCCGCTGAAGCTTTCTTT
>NA|TRBJ2-7|TRBV28|TRBD1
CASSPRTGPYEQYF
TGTGCCAGCAGTCCCCGGACAGGGCCTTACGAGCAGTACTTC
>NA|TRBJ2-1|TRBV28|TRBD1
CASNPHGRGNNEQFF
TGTGCCAGCAATCCGCATGGCAGGGGGAACAATGAGCAGTTCTTC
>NA|TRBJ2-7|TRBV9|TRBD2
CASSAAGDSYEQYF
TGTGCCAGCAGCGCGGCGGGAGACTCCTACGAGCAGTACTTC
>NA|TRBJ2-3|TRBV7-9|TRBD1
CASSLRQGSTDTQYF
TGTGCCAGCAGCCTGCGACAGGGGAGCACAGATACGCAGTATTTT
>NA|TRBJ1-2|TRBV29-1|TRBD1
CSVVATGDYGYTF
TGCAGCGTCGTAGCCACAGGGGACTATGGCTACACCTTC
>NA|TRBJ2-1|TRBV10-3|TRBD1
CAISLVTTGADEQFF
TGTGCCATCAGTCTCGTTACGACAGGGGCGGATGAGCAGTTCTTC
>NA|TRBJ1-1|TRBV28|TRBD1
CASSSIMTGTVNTEAFF
TGTGCCAGCAGTTCCATAATGACAGGGACGGTGAACACTGAAGCTTTCTTT
>NA|TRBJ1-1|TRBV6-5|NA
CASSQRQNTEAFF
TGTGCCAGCAGTCAACGACAAAACACTGAAGCTTTCTTT
>few|TRBJ1-5|TRBV7-2|NA
CASSLSGGNQPQHF
TGTGCCAGCAGCTTATCCGGGGGCAATCAGCCCCAGCATTTT
>NA|TRBJ2-1|TRBV6-5|TRBD2
CASSYATSGRVDEQFF
TGTGCCAGCAGCTACGCGACTAGCGGGAGGGTTGATGAGCAGTTCTTC
>NA|TRBJ1-1|TRBV5-1|TRBD1
CASSLAPQGVNTEAFF
TGCGCCAGCAGCTTGGCTCCCCAGGGGGTGAACACTGAAGCTTTCTTT
>NA|TRBJ1-5|TRBV28|NA
CASTPQGVGQPQHF
TGTGCCAGTACGCCGCAGGGTGTGGGTCAGCCCCAGCATTTT
>NA|TRBJ2-1|TRBV4-1|NA
CASSPHLQNNEQFF
TGCGCCAGCAGCCCTCATTTACAGAACAATGAGCAGTTCTTC
>NA|TRBJ1-2|TRBV9|TRBD1
CASRAGGINYGYTF
TGTGCCAGCAGAGCAGGGGGCATTAACTATGGCTACACCTTC
>NA|TRBJ1-5|TRBV11-2|NA
CASSLNEGARGQPQHF
TGTGCCAGCAGCTTAAATGAAGGGGCGCGAGGTCAGCCCCAGCATTTT
>NA|TRBJ2-5|TRBV6-5|NA
CASNGFQETQYF
TGTGCCAGCAATGGTTTCCAAGAGACCCAGTACTTC
>NA|TRBJ1-1|TRBV6-5|NA
CASSYDGTMNTEAFF
TGTGCCAGCAGTTATGACGGGACCATGAACACTGAAGCTTTCTTT
>once|TRBJ2-1|TRBV11-3|TRBD2
CASSLSGGSYNEQFF
TGTGCCAGCAGCCTTAGCGGGGGCTCGTACAATGAGCAGTTCTTC
>NA|TRBJ1-4|TRBV6-5|NA
CASSSRAGEKLFF
TGTGCCAGCAGTTCCAGGGCAGGGGAAAAACTGTTTTTT
>NA|TRBJ2-1|TRBV6-1|NA
CASSERPILSYNEQFF
TGTGCCAGCAGTGAACGCCCGATTCTCTCCTACAATGAGCAGTTCTTC
>NA|TRBJ2-4|TRBV6-5|NA
CASSLGADIQYF
TGTGCCAGCAGTCTAGGGGCGGACATTCAGTACTTC
>NA|TRBJ1-6|TRBV7-8|NA
CASSQQTWSYNSPLHF
TGTGCCAGCAGCCAACAGACGTGGTCCTATAATTCACCCCTCCACTTT
>NA|TRBJ1-1|TRBV28|NA
CASSFNKDTEAFF
TGTGCCAGCAGTTTTAACAAGGACACTGAAGCTTTCTTT
>NA|TRBJ1-2|TRBV7-2|NA
CASSSSGGLGYTF
TGTGCCAGCAGCTCCTCGGGGGGCCTAGGCTACACCTTC
>NA|TRBJ2-1|TRBV5-1|TRBD2
CASSSSGSSYNEQFF
TGCGCCAGCAGCTCTAGCGGGAGCTCCTACAATGAGCAGTTCTTC
>NA|TRBJ2-7|TRBV30|NA
CAWRGSYEQYF
TGTGCCTGGAGGGGCAGCTACGAGCAGTACTTC
>NA|TRBJ1-3|TRBV7-2|NA
CASSLLGGNTIYF
TGTGCCAGCAGCTTATTAGGCGGAAACACCATATATTTT
>NA|TRBJ1-4|TRBV28|NA
CASSLIIAAGHLREKLFF
TGTGCCAGCAGTTTAATCATCGCCGCGGGACACCTGAGAGAAAAACTGTTTTTT
>NA|TRBJ1-1|TRBV28|NA
CASSWGGANTEAFF
TGTGCCAGCAGTTGGGGGGGGGCCAACACTGAAGCTTTCTTT
>NA|TRBJ2-5|TRBV5-1|NA
CASSSIAEETQYF
TGCGCCAGCAGCTCGATCGCGGAAGAGACCCAGTACTTC
>NA|TRBJ2-5|TRBV4-3|NA
CASSQRGRSGETQYF
TGCGCCAGCAGCCAACGAGGACGTAGTGGGGAGACCCAGTACTTC
>NA|TRBJ2-7|TRBV7-8|NA
CASSGDGYEQYF
TGTGCCAGCAGCGGGGACGGCTACGAGCAGTACTTC
>NA|TRBJ1-6|TRBV28|NA
CASSSIRGDNSPLHF
TGTGCCAGCAGTTCCATCAGGGGAGATAATTCACCCCTCCACTTT
>NA|TRBJ2-5|TRBV30|TRBD1
CAWSGQGARETQYF
TGTGCCTGGAGTGGACAGGGGGCCCGGGAGACCCAGTACTTC
>NA|TRBJ1-1|TRBV20-1|NA
CSAADWAFF
TGCAGTGCGGCGGACTGGGCTTTCTTT
>many|TRBJ1-1|TRBV5-4|TRBD1
CASSLGPGQGNTEAFF
TGTGCCAGCAGCTTGGGGCCCGGACAGGGGAACACTGAAGCTTTCTTT
>NA|TRBJ1-1|TRBV27|NA
CASSFQGKPEAFF
TGTGCCAGCAGTTTTCAGGGGAAACCAGAAGCTTTCTTT
>NA|TRBJ1-5|TRBV28|NA
CASSSPVGGGLDRPQHF
TGTGCCAGCAGTTCACCGGTCGGAGGGGGGCTAGATCGGCCCCAGCATTTT